This TCR beta chain was captured by sequencing in a study of molecular identifiers for immune sequencing clone quantification. In the case of this clonotype: Its antigen remains unknown.

The V gene lost 4 bases and the J gene lost 4 bases, with 17 bases spanning the gap. Looked up from germline, CDR1 is LGHNA and CDR2 is YSLEER. CDR3 size: 16 residues. Libraries of naive CD8 cells were prepared from roughly 18,000 to 920,000 sorted cells using 10%, 30% or 50% RNA. Study conclusions and caveats: Among effectors, clones above 20 RNA copies held over 98% of molecules; among naive cells, under 1%.

Previously published methods and listed TCR primers were used for the bulk TCR libraries. TCRdb reprocessed the PCR reads via MiXCR and lists one record per CDR3 protein. The sample lists 550,000 to 750,000 distinct CDR3 sequences; approximately 20% were seen once. This receptor was taken from a human donor in good health. Some libraries in this study had Jurkat cell RNA spiked in. The chain couples TRBV4-3 to TRBJ2-1, with a tentative D call TRBD2 (6 bases). What was sequenced was naive CD8+ T cells from blood, with Jurkat cell RNA spiked in. The subset: FACS-sorted CD8+CD4-CCR7+CD45RA+ naive T cells. The CDR3 DNA sequence: TGCGCCAGCAGCCGGATATGGCGGGATGAATACAATGAGCAGTTCTTC. Translating gives CASSRIWRDEYNEQFF.